The subject of this entry is one TCR beta chain. Its antigen is not yet known. Base-call qualities are not available, and no considerably larger clone is one nucleotide away. The CDR3 spans 13 residues, from the cysteine through the phenylalanine. This entry keeps only the CDR3 DNA: 39 bases, framed from base 1. A distance of 7 bases separates the germline ends of V and J, which lose 5 bases and 5 bases respectively. CDR1 and CDR2, per the germline V gene (reference sequence), are SEHNR and FQNEAQ. Enrolling through a virtual design, the prospective study's participants ranged in age from roughly 18 to 95 years and lived across some 23 United States geographic areas. To assign participants to cohorts, the prospective study relied on clinical history that participants themselves reported in a screening survey and a study questionnaire. Mobile phlebotomists in the prospective study collected whole blood, serum and a nasopharyngeal or oropharyngeal swab from every participant. Additional blood draws and questionnaires over an approximately 2-month period could optionally be provided by prospective study participants. Before DNA extraction, blood samples from the prospective study were shipped at room temperature or frozen.

These data originate in a study of blood T cell repertoires in COVID-19 (dated by TCRdb to about 2020). As for the study more broadly: The collaborator samples originated in the United States, Italy and Spain and spanned the acute and convalescent phases of COVID-19. The prospective study material was composed of cDNA or gDNA derived from T cells, B-cell-depleted T cells, or PBMCs. Deeply sampled blood TCRbeta repertoires from subjects exposed to, actively infected with, or recovered from COVID-19 were included in the dataset. The repertoires were released in a freely available public database intended as a resource for research on the immune response to SARS-CoV-2. The samples were drawn from two sources: the first 160 participants of the ongoing ImmuneRACE study, and 1,200 or so subjects contributed by 6 global collaborators. Nearly every sample came with metadata listing a de-identified subject ID, COVID-19 status, age in years and sex. HLA class I and class II types, where available, came from metadata supplied by the sample provider rather than from assay-based typing.

TCRbeta CDR3 regions were amplified from genomic DNA by means of the immunoSEQ Assay, a bias-controlled multiplex PCR. Turning to the authors' computational methods: Within the assay, amplification of reference gene primers was used to estimate how many nucleated cells each sample contained. To quantify the absolute abundance of each unique TCRbeta CDR3 rearrangement, sequence reads were collapsed and filtered. For each sample, productive Simpson clonality was calculated as the square root of Simpson's diversity index over productive rearrangements. TCRdb holds this immuneACCESS table with in-frame rearrangements only. Some clones are missing; in checked studies, unresolved V genes explain under half, and the rest has no known cause. The V and J calls and the clone size are those of that table, but D and trimming were determined from the DNA. The table for this sample lists about 210,000 clones; under 90% of them were counted only once. Together, the top ten hold 8% to 9% of the sample.

The investigation overall reported the following: The quantity of clinical and demographic metadata differed by source and by participant and was supplied without curation.

This TCR came from a woman in her forties or fifties with acute COVID-19. The V gene is TRBV7-9 and the J gene is TRBJ1-6; possibly the D gene is TRBD1, per 6 matching bases. The sample taken for sequencing was PBMCs or T cells enriched from blood (not recorded which). The CDR3 region reads CASSKGDNSPLHF. In nucleotides, the sequence is TGTGCCAGCAGCAAGGGGGATAATTCACCCCTCCACTTT.